This entry lists 29 T cell receptor beta chains sequenced from one sample in a study of human T cells and chemical hapten exposure. TCRdb called the RACE reads again in MiXCR, with one record for every CDR3 protein. The sample lists a few hundred thousand distinct CDR3 sequences; approximately 5.1% were seen once. The time point: patch test 1, 2 weeks after DPC sensitization. Treatment given: therapeutic diphenylcyclopropenone sensitization with weekly scalp DPC. The sample was whole blood, taken in connection with sensitization to the hapten diphenylcyclopropenone (DPC). The source of these receptors is a woman between 50 and 59 years old with alopecia areata. Some clones in this sample may be carry-over from other donors' samples.

The rearrangement joins TRBV7-2 to TRBJ2-3; D might be TRBD1 or TRBD2, each matching 6 bases. In germline, CDR1 is SGHTA, CDR2 FQGNSA. The germline V and J ends were trimmed by 7 bases and 1 base, with 18 bases remaining between them. CDR3 length: 16 residues. In DNA form, the CDR3 reads TGTGCCAGCACCCCCGGTCGGGGGCGGGGCACAGATACGCAGTATTTT. Encoded protein: CASTPGRGRGTDTQYF.

The table lists this clonotype with many counts. V and J are TRBV20-1 and TRBJ2-7; no firm D call. There are 13 residues in the CDR3. The V and J ends lost 0 bases and 4 bases respectively, with 10 bases between them. Germline V lookup: CDR1 DFQATT, CDR2 SNEGSKA (reference sequence). The CDR3 loop reads CSARESTVYEQYF. DNA of the CDR3: TGCAGTGCTAGAGAATCTACCGTGTACGAGCAGTACTTC.

This clonotype was detected ten times or more. V usage is TRBV6-5 and J usage is TRBJ2-7; 11 bases map to TRBD2. The junction had 11 bases not matched to a gene; V was cut back by 2 bases and J by 2 bases. In germline, CDR1 is MNHEY, CDR2 SVGAGI. The CDR3 has 18 amino acids. CDR3 residues: CASSYRTSGSRLTYEQYF. CDR3 in DNA: TGTGCCAGCAGTTACCGCACTAGCGGGAGTAGGCTGACCTACGAGCAGTACTTC.

This clonotype was counted between two and nine times. This rearrangement joins TRBV9 to TRBJ2-5; D is possibly TRBD1 or TRBD2 (6 bases each). The germline CDR1 and CDR2 sequences are SGDLS and YYNGEE. V was pared by 0 bases and J by 5 bases, with 11 bases between. The CDR3 contains 14 residues. The CDR3 spells CASSVEGGLETQYF. CDR3 DNA sequence: TGTGCCAGCAGCGTAGAGGGGGGCCTCGAGACCCAGTACTTC.

This clonotype was detected many times. The chain is built from TRBV7-9 and TRBJ1-1; weak D call: TRBD1 (5 bases). The CDR3 extends over 15 amino acids. V was clipped by 5 bases and J by 3 bases, with 16 bases between them. Germline assignment: CDR1 SEHNR and CDR2 FQNEAQ (reference sequence). The CDR3 nucleotides read TGTGCCAGCAGCCCACCGCCGGGGGTCGACACTGAAGCTTTCTTT. Translating gives CASSPPPGVDTEAFF.

This clonotype was seen at least ten times. The chain carries TRBV7-2 and TRBJ1-1; D is undetermined. Trimming removed 1 base at V and 0 bases at J, with 9 bases between. Germline assignment: CDR1 SGHTA and CDR2 FQGNSA. This CDR3 has 15 residues. The CDR3 DNA reads TGTGCCAGCAGCTTAGACGGTTACATGAACACTGAAGCTTTCTTT. It specifies CASSLDGYMNTEAFF.

This rearrangement joins TRBV20-1 to TRBJ2-3; 15 nucleotides align to TRBD2. Germline V lookup: CDR1 DFQATT, CDR2 SNEGSKA (reference sequence). J was trimmed by 3 bases and V by 5 bases; bases with no gene match: 9. CDR3 size: 17 residues. Written as DNA, the CDR3 is TGCAGTGCTCCCGGGACTAGCGGGAGGTGGGGAACAGATACGCAGTATTTT. It yields the protein CSAPGTSGRWGTDTQYF.

This clonotype was found many times. This rearrangement joins TRBV2 to TRBJ1-2; tentative D call: TRBD1 (6 bases). The germline gives CDR1 SNHLY, CDR2 FYNNEI. V lost 6 bases and J 3 bases, leaving 8 bases between the germline ends. The CDR3 has 12 amino acids. CDR3 DNA sequence: TGTGCCAGCAGGGACAGTTACTATGGCTACACCTTC. Residues: CASRDSYYGYTF.

There are a few counts of this clonotype. The chain recombines TRBV5-6 with TRBJ2-7; maybe TRBD1 (5 bases). CDR1 is SGHDT and CDR2 is YYEEEE in the germline V gene. The ends were cut back, 3 bases at V and 3 bases at J, with 16 bases in the middle. This CDR3 comprises 15 residues. CDR3 in DNA: TGTGCCAGCAGCTCGCCAGGGATGGGATACTACGAGCAGTACTTC. Amino acids: CASSSPGMGYYEQYF.

The sample holds a few counts of this clonotype. The V gene is TRBV12-3 or TRBV12-4, the J gene TRBJ2-7; TRBD1 aligns across 8 bases. Unmatched junction bases numbered 5, after V lost 1 base and J lost 6 bases. The CDR3 is 14 residues long. This CDR3 is CASSLGAGGAEQYF. Here the CDR3 DNA reads TGTGCCAGCAGTTTAGGGGCAGGGGGCGCCGAGCAGTACTTC.

This clonotype has just a few counts. This chain connects TRBV7-9 to TRBJ2-1; D gene ambiguous. Germline CDR1 SEHNR, CDR2 FQNEAQ (reference sequence). This CDR3 is built from 14 residues. The V and J ends lost 2 bases and 6 bases respectively, with 11 bases between them. CDR3 sequence: CASSLILGPNEQFF. CDR3 coding DNA: TGTGCCAGCAGCTTAATCCTAGGCCCCAATGAGCAGTTCTTC.

Ten or more counts support this clonotype. The V gene is TRBV12-3 or TRBV12-4, the J gene TRBJ1-2; 10 bases agree with TRBD1. Trimming cost V 6 bases and J 4 bases; bases outside gene matches: 5. This CDR3 region has 14 residues. In nucleotides, the CDR3 is TGTGCCAGCAGGCGGGGACAGGGGACCTATGGCTACACCTTC. Protein: CASRRGQGTYGYTF.

Many counts were recorded for this clonotype. This chain connects TRBV10-3 to TRBJ2-1, with D possibly being TRBD2 (5 bases). Trimming stripped 3 bases from V and 4 bases from J, with 7 bases between. The CDR3 spans 13 residues. The germline V gene has CDR1 ENHRY and CDR2 SYGVKD. The CDR3 DNA is TGTGCCATCAGTGAACGGGGATACAATGAGCAGTTCTTC. Protein: CAISERGYNEQFF.

The V and J genes are TRBV6-4 and TRBJ2-2; D may be TRBD2 (6 bases). Germline V gives CDR1 MRHNA, CDR2 SNTAGT. The CDR3 is 14 amino acids. V was shortened by 10 bases and J by 4 bases, with 16 bases between the two germline ends. The CDR3 nucleotides read TGTGCCACCTTGGGACTGGCACTCACCGGGGAGCTGTTTTTT. Translating it yields CATLGLALTGELFF.

This clonotype was observed a few times. The gene calls are TRBV7-9 and TRBJ2-1; 9 bases fit TRBD1. This CDR3 is 14 amino acids long. The ends lost 4 bases at V and 10 bases at J; junction bases unmatched: 8. Germline CDR1 and CDR2: SEHNR and FQNEAQ (reference sequence). CDR3 sequence (DNA): TGTGCCAGCAGCTGGGGACAGGGTCGTGGGGAGCAGTTCTTC. Residues: CASSWGQGRGEQFF.

There are a few counts of this clonotype. The genes are TRBV5-1 and TRBJ2-1; 8 bases match TRBD1. This CDR3 spans 15 amino acids. The V and J ends lost 4 bases and 7 bases, in that order; junction bases with no gene match: 10. Germline V gives CDR1 SGHRS, CDR2 YFSETQ. CDR3 nucleotide sequence: TGCGCCAGCAGCCAACCAGGGGGCGATTGGAATGAGCAGTTCTTC. This sequence encodes CASSQPGGDWNEQFF.

The table lists this clonotype with many counts. The chain carries TRBV23-1 and TRBJ2-3; TRBD2 matches 7 bases. TRBV23-1 is identified as an open reading frame with a role that is uncertain. V was clipped by 8 bases and J by 0 bases; unmatched bases: 8. The CDR3 runs 15 residues. CDR3 DNA: TGCGCCAGCCCGCAGCGGGAAACGAGCACAGATACGCAGTATTTT. Its protein is CASPQRETSTDTQYF.

This clonotype was counted many times. The gene calls are TRBV29-1 and TRBJ2-5; D tentatively fits TRBD1 or TRBD2 (5 bases each). The germline CDR1 and CDR2 sequences are SQVTM and ANQGSEA. Trimming left V 0 bases short and J 7 bases short, with 18 bases between. This CDR3 comprises 15 residues. In nucleotides, the CDR3 is TGCAGCGTTGAAGATCGGTTCCAGGACGGGGCGACCCAGTACTTC. Translating gives CSVEDRFQDGATQYF.

This clonotype was detected many times. V usage is TRBV7-9 and J usage is TRBJ2-7; possible D gene TRBD2, 6 bases. The CDR3 contains 15 residues. Trimming pared 2 bases from V and 5 bases from J, leaving 16 bases between. Germline CDR1 is SEHNR and CDR2 is FQNEAQ (reference sequence). CDR3: CASSLRPGGGDEQYF. The CDR3 DNA follows: TGTGCCAGCAGCTTAAGGCCCGGTGGAGGGGACGAGCAGTACTTC.

In this sample, this clonotype turned up a few times. This chain joins TRBV9 and TRBJ2-3, with a possible D match to TRBD2 (6 bases). The CDR3 length is 18 residues. Trimming took 4 bases from V and 0 from J, leaving 21 bases between them. Germline CDR1 and CDR2: SGDLS and YYNGEE. The CDR3 DNA sequence: TGTGCCAGCAGCCTAAGTGCAGGGACTCCCCATAGCACAGATACGCAGTATTTT. Amino acids: CASSLSAGTPHSTDTQYF.

The chain uses TRBV5-1 and TRBJ2-7; D unresolved. The CDR3 is made up of 12 amino acids. Trimming removed 4 bases at V and 4 bases at J, with 9 bases between. CDR1 SGHRS and CDR2 YFSETQ come from the germline V gene. For the CDR3, the DNA is TGCGCCAGCAGCCAGAAGACGTACGAGCAGTACTTC. Translating gives CASSQKTYEQYF. Based on the CDR3 plus reference TRBV5-1 and TRBJ2-7, the full variable domain is KAGVTQTPRYLIKTRGQQVTLSCSPISGHRSVSWYQQTPGQGLQFLFEYFSETQRNKGNFPGRFSGRQFSNSRSEMNVSTLELGDSALYLCASSQKTYEQYFGPGTRLTVT.

This clonotype was counted at least ten times. The chain couples TRBV9 to TRBJ2-3; D unclear. This CDR3 contains 15 residues. Trimming shortened V by 0 bases and J by 2 bases, and 10 bases separated the two germline ends. Germline V gene lookup returns CDR1 SGDLS and CDR2 YYNGEE. The CDR3 nucleotides are TGTGCCAGCAGCGTAGACCGTCAGCCCACAGATACGCAGTATTTT. Translated, it gives CASSVDRQPTDTQYF.

The chain couples TRBV11-3 to TRBJ2-5; 11 bases are shared with TRBD2. Trimming took 3 bases from V and 5 from J; bases not matched to a gene: 2. CDR3 length: 14 residues. Germline assignment: CDR1 SGHNT and CDR2 YENEEA. The CDR3 sequence is CASSLTSGTETQYF. The CDR3 nucleotides read TGTGCCAGCAGCTTGACTAGCGGGACGGAGACCCAGTACTTC.

This clonotype appeared a few times. The chain couples TRBV5-5 to TRBJ1-1; the D gene is possibly TRBD1 (5 bases). CDR3 length: 14 amino acids. V was pared by 0 bases and J by 5 bases, with 11 bases between. Germline CDR1 is SGHKS and CDR2 is YYEKEE (reference sequence). The CDR3 region has the DNA TGTGCCAGCAGCTTGGAGGGGAGGAGTACTGAAGCTTTCTTT. This translates into CASSLEGRSTEAFF.

In this sample, this clonotype turned up a few times. CDR3 loop: CASSTAVQETQYF. CDR3 coding DNA: TGCGCCAGCAGCACCGCCGTCCAAGAGACCCAGTACTTC. The chain recombines TRBV5-1 with TRBJ2-5; D is undetermined. Germline values: CDR1 SGHRS, CDR2 YFSETQ. The CDR3 consists of 13 residues. V was cut by 4 bases and J by 1 base, with 8 bases left in between. Together with reference TRBV5-1 and TRBJ2-5, the CDR3 gives the full variable domain: KAGVTQTPRYLIKTRGQQVTLSCSPISGHRSVSWYQQTPGQGLQFLFEYFSETQRNKGNFPGRFSGRQFSNSRSEMNVSTLELGDSALYLCASSTAVQETQYFGPGTRLLVL.

This chain connects TRBV7-2 to TRBJ2-3; 10 nucleotides line up with TRBD1. Germline V gene data show CDR1 as SGHTA and CDR2 as FQGNSA. After removal of 2 bases from V and 8 bases from J, the junction contained 4 bases not matched to a gene. This CDR3 spans 14 amino acids. The CDR3 loop is CASSLMTGGSTQYF. The CDR3 DNA is TGTGCCAGCAGCTTAATGACAGGGGGCAGTACGCAGTATTTT.

This clonotype was seen a few times. CDR3 protein: CSASFDRGTDTQYF. CDR3 sequence (DNA): TGCAGTGCTAGTTTTGACAGGGGCACAGATACGCAGTATTTT. The chain employs TRBV20-1 and TRBJ2-3; 7 nucleotides agree with TRBD1. Trimming at V came to 3 bases and at J to 1 base, leaving 4 bases not matched to a gene. The CDR3 loop spans 14 amino acids. CDR1 is DFQATT and CDR2 is SNEGSKA in the germline V gene (reference sequence).

This clonotype has just one count. One junction end does not reproduce the germline sequence, and a read error may be involved. The chain links TRBV10-3 to TRBJ2-3, with 7 bases identical to TRBD2. From germline, CDR1 is ENHRY and CDR2 SYGVKD. CDR3 size: 15 residues. The CDR3 sequence: CAISGTGTNTVTQYF. Here the CDR3 DNA reads TGTGCCATCAGTGGGACCGGGACTAACACAGTTACGCAGTATTTT.

This clonotype was seen a handful of times. V is TRBV12-3 or TRBV12-4 and J is TRBJ1-5; tentatively, D is TRBD1 (6 bases). Trimming left V 5 bases short and J 1 base short, with 12 bases between. CDR3 size: 15 residues. For the CDR3, the DNA is TGTGCCAGCAGTCGCGCCGGGGGCAGCAATCAGCCCCAGCATTTT. It yields the protein CASSRAGGSNQPQHF.